This T cell receptor (beta chain) is drawn from a study of beta chain features in type 1 diabetes. Background on the study: Cell yields, age and gender were similar between patients and healthy donors. The number of sorted cells examined across all samples was roughly 100,000,000.

This clone appeared a few times. Its antigen is unidentified. Since all of the isolated RNA was reverse transcribed, expressed TCRB transcripts were what got sequenced. This table comes from immunoSEQ multiplex PCR, and its TCRdb copy is limited to in-frame clones, with some not included. The table includes 900,000 or so clones, 17% detected once. The CDR3 is 16 residues long. Germline CDR1 reads MDHEN; CDR2 reads SYDVKM. J gave up 1 base and V 5 bases, and 8 bases lay outside the gene matches. Overall study findings and caveats: Compared to healthy donors, patients appeared to have naive, central memory and Treg TCRB repertoires that were more alike.

The chain uses TRBV28 and TRBJ2-7; 10 bases map to TRBD2. The sequenced sample consisted of naive CD4+ T cells from blood. The receptor comes from a woman younger than 30 in good health. CDR3 amino acids: CASSLPTSGASYEQYF. The CDR3, as DNA: TGTGCCAGCAGTCTCCCCACTAGCGGGGCATCCTACGAGCAGTACTTC.